Shown below are 8 T cell receptor beta chains from a single sample sequenced in a study of T-cell memory formation after mild COVID-19. TCRdb re-analysed the 5' RACE reads in MiXCR, keeping a single row per CDR3 protein. There are under 450,000 distinct CDR3 sequences in the sample; about a quarter occur only once, and about an eighth lies in the top ten. Sequenced material: PBMCs or a T cell subset sorted from them (not recorded which). Receptors originate from an adult woman who had mild COVID-19 (a few samples of this study predate the infection). Cell type and time point are not known.

This rearrangement joins TRBV6-1 to TRBJ2-7; 10 nucleotides agree with TRBD1. Trimming took 3 bases from V and 4 from J; bases not matched to a gene: 6. The germline gives CDR1 MNHNS, CDR2 SASEGT. This CDR3 spans 15 amino acids. As DNA, the CDR3 is TGTGCCAGCAGTGAGGCCGGGACAGGGGAGTACGAGCAGTACTTC. The encoded protein is CASSEAGTGEYEQYF.

J is TRBJ2-7 and V is TRBV12-3 or TRBV12-4; 9 nucleotides align to TRBD1. CDR3 length: 13 residues. V was clipped by 8 bases and J by 3 bases; unmatched bases: 5. The CDR3 reads CASGTGSIYEQYF. The CDR3 bases are TGTGCCAGCGGGACAGGGAGTATCTACGAGCAGTACTTC.

The gene calls are TRBV29-1 and TRBJ2-5; D may be TRBD2 (6 bases). Trimming left V 6 bases short and J 5 bases short, with 16 bases between. Germline CDR1 is SQVTM and CDR2 is ANQGSEA. The CDR3 runs 13 residues. CDR3 sequence: CSVGDGGRETQYF. CDR3 DNA: TGCAGCGTGGGAGACGGGGGACGTGAGACCCAGTACTTC.

In its sample, this clonotype was seen a few times. The gene calls are TRBV20-1 and TRBJ2-7, with 10 bases matching TRBD2. CDR1 and CDR2 (germline): DFQATT, SNEGSKA (reference sequence). The junction had 17 bases not matched to a gene; V was cut back by 6 bases and J by 0 bases. This CDR3 has 18 residues. As DNA, the CDR3 is TGCAGTGCCATCCCGGGACTAGCGTATAGACTATTCTCCTACGAGCAGTACTTC. Translation gives CSAIPGLAYRLFSYEQYF.

The gene calls are TRBV10-3 and TRBJ2-5; D remains unclear. Trimming removed 2 bases from V and 5 bases from J, with 9 bases in between. The CDR3 has 13 residues. From germline, CDR1 is ENHRY and CDR2 SYGVKD. CDR3 bases: TGTGCCATCAGTGAGGGATGCGACGAGACCCAGTACTTC. Protein: CAISEGCDETQYF.

This chain connects TRBV28 to TRBJ2-3, with TRBD1 matching 11 bases. This CDR3 region has 16 residues. Per the germline V gene, CDR1 is MDHEN and CDR2 is SYDVKM. With V trimmed by 1 base and J by 5 bases, 5 bases remained unmatched. CDR3 residues: CASSLLGTGGKDTQYF. In DNA form, the CDR3 reads TGTGCCAGCAGTTTATTAGGGACAGGGGGGAAAGATACGCAGTATTTT.

In this sample, this clonotype turned up a few times. V and J are TRBV15 and TRBJ2-1, with a tentative D call TRBD1 (5 bases). Trimming cost V 5 bases and J 3 bases, with 17 bases left between them. This CDR3 has 16 residues. Germline V gives CDR1 LNHNV, CDR2 YYDKDF (reference sequence). The CDR3 region is CATSRLSREGYNEQFF. The CDR3 nucleotides are TGTGCCACCAGCCGGTTGAGCAGGGAAGGCTACAATGAGCAGTTCTTC.

This clonotype was detected many times. V usage is TRBV25-1 and J usage is TRBJ1-2, with D possibly TRBD1 on 6 matching bases. The ends were cut back, 5 bases at V and 5 bases at J, with 9 bases in the middle. Germline V gene sequence: CDR1 MGHDK, CDR2 SYGVNS. The CDR3 runs to 12 residues. As DNA, the CDR3 is TGTGCCAGCAGTTTCCAGGGGTATGGCTACACCTTC. Translation: CASSFQGYGYTF.